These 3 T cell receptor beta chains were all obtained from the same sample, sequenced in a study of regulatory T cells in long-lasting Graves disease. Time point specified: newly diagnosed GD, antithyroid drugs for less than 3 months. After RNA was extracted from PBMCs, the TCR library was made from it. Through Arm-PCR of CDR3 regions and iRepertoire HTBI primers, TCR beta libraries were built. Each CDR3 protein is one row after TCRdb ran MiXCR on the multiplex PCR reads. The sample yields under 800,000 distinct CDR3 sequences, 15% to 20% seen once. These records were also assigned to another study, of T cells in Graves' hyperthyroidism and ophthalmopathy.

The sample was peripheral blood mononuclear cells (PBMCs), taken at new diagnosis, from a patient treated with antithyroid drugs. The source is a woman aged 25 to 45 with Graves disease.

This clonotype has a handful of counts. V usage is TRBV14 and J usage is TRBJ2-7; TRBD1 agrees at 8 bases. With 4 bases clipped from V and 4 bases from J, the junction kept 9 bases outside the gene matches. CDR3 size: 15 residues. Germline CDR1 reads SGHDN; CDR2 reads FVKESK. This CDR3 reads CASSLFGTGGYEQYF. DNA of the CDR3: TGTGCCAGCAGCCTTTTCGGGACAGGAGGATACGAGCAGTACTTC. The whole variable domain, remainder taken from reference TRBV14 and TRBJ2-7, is EAGVTQFPSHSVIEKGQTVTLRCDPISGHDNLYWYRRVMGKEIKFLLHFVKESKQDESGMPNNRFLAERTGGTYSTLKVQPAELEDSGVYFCASSLFGTGGYEQYFGPGTRLTVT.

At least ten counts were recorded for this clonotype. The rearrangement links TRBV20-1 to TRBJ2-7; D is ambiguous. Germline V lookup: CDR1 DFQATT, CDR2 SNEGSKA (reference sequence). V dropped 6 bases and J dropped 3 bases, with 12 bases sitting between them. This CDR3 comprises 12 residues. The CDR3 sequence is CSATPANYEQYF. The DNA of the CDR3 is TGCAGTGCCACCCCGGCCAACTACGAGCAGTACTTC.

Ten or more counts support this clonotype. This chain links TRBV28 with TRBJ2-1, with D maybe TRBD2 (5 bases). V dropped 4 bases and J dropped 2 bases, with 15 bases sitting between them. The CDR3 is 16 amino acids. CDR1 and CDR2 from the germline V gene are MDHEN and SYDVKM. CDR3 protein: CASSSPAAGTYNEQFF. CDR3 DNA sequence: TGTGCCAGCAGTTCACCTGCCGCCGGGACCTACAATGAGCAGTTCTTC.